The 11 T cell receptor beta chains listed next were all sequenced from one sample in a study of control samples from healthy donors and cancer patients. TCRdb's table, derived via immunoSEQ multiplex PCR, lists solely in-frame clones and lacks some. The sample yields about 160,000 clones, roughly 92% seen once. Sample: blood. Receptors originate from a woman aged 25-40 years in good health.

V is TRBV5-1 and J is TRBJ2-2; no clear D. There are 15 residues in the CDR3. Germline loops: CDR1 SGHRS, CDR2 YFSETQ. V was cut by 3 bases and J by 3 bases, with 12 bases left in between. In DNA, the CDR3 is TGCGCCAGCAGCTGGAACGGACGGGACACCGGGGAGCTGTTTTTT. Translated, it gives CASSWNGRDTGELFF. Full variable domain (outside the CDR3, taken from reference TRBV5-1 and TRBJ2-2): KAGVTQTPRYLIKTRGQQVTLSCSPISGHRSVSWYQQTPGQGLQFLFEYFSETQRNKGNFPGRFSGRQFSNSRSEMNVSTLELGDSALYLCASSWNGRDTGELFFGEGSRLTVL.

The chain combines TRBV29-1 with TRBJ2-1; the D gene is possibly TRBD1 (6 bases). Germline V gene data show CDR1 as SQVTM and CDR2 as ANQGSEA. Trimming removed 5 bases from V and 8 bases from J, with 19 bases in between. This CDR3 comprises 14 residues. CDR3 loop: CSVRMTGINHEQFF. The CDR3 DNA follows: TGCAGCGTTAGGATGACAGGAATTAACCATGAGCAGTTCTTC.

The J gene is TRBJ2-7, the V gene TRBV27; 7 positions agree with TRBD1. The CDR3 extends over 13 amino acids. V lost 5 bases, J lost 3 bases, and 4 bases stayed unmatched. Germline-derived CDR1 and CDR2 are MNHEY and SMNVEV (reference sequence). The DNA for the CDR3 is TGTGCCAGCAGTATACAGGGGCGCTACGAGCAGTACTTC. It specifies CASSIQGRYEQYF.

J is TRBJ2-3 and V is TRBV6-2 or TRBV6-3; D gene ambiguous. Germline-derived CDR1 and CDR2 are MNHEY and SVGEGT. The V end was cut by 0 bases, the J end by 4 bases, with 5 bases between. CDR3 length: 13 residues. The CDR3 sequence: CASSYSWADTQYF. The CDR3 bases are TGTGCCAGCAGTTACTCTTGGGCAGATACGCAGTATTTT.

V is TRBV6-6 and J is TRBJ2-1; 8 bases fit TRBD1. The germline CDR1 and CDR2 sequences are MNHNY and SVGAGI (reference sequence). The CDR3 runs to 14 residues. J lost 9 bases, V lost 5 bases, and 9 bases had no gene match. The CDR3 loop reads CASSRDRWGFEQFF. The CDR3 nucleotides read TGTGCCAGCAGTAGGGACAGGTGGGGGTTTGAGCAGTTCTTC.

The DNA for the CDR3 is TGTGCCAGCAGTTATCGGGAAGAGCAGTTCTTC. Its protein product is CASSYREEQFF. The rearrangement links TRBV6-5 to TRBJ2-1; TRBD2 is a possible D gene (5 bases). With 3 bases removed from V and 10 bases from J, the gap between germline ends came to 7 bases. This CDR3 contains 11 residues. CDR1 MNHEY and CDR2 SVGAGI come from the germline V gene.

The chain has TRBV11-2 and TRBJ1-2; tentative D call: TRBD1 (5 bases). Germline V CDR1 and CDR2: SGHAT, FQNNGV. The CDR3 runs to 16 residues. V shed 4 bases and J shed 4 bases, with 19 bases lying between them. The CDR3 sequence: CASSSLQGARGYGYTF. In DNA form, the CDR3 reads TGTGCCAGCAGCTCACTTCAGGGAGCAAGGGGCTATGGCTACACCTTC.

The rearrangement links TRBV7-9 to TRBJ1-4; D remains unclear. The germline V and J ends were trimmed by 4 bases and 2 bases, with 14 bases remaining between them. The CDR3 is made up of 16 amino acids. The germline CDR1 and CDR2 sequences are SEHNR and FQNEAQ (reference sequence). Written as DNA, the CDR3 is TGTGCCAGCAGCTCGTACGAGACTCCTACTAATGAAAAACTGTTTTTT. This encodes CASSSYETPTNEKLFF.

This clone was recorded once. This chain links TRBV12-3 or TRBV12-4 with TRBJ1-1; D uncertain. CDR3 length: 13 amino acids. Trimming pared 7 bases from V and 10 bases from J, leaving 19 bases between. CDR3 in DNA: TGTGCCAGCACCGGTTTCGGAGCCGAGGGAGCTTTCTTT. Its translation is CASTGFGAEGAFF.

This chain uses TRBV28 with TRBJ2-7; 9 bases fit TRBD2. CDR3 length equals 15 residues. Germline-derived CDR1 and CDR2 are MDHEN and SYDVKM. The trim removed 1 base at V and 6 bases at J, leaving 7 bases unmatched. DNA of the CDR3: TGTGCCAGCAGTTTATATAGCGGGAGAGAGACCGAGCAGTACTTC. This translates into CASSLYSGRETEQYF.

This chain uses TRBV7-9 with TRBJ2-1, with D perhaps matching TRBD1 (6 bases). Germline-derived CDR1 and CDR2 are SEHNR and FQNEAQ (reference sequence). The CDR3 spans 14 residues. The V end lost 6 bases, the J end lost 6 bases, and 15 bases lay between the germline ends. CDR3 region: CASRITGTTNEQFF. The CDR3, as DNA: TGTGCCAGCAGGATAACCGGGACAACCAATGAGCAGTTCTTC.